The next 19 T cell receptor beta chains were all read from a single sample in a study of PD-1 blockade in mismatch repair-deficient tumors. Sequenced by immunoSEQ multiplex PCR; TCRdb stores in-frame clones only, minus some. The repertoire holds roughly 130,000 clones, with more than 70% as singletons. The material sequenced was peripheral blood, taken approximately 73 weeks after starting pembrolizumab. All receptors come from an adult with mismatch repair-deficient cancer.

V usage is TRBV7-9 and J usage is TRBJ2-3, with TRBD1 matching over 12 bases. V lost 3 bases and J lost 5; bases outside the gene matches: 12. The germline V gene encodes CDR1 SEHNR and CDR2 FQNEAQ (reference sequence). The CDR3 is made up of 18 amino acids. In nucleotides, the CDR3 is TGTGCCAGCAGCTTCGCCACCGGGACAGGGGGCGCGGGAGATACGCAGTATTTT. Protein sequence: CASSFATGTGGAGDTQYF.

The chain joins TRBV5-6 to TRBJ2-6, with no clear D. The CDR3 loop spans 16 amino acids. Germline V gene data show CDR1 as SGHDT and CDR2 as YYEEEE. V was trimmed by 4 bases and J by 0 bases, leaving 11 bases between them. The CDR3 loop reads CASSPTPYSGANVLTF. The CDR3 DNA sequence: TGTGCCAGCAGCCCTACCCCGTACTCTGGGGCCAACGTCCTGACTTTC.

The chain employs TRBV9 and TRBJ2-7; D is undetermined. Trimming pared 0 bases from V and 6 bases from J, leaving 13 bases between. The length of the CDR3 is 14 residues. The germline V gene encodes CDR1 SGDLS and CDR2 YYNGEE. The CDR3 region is CASSVGALGSEQYF. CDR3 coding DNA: TGTGCCAGCAGCGTAGGGGCCTTAGGTAGCGAGCAGTACTTC.

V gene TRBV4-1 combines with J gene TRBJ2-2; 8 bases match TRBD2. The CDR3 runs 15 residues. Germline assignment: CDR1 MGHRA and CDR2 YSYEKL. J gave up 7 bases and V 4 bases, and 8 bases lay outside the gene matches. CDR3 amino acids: CASSRIGTRGGELFF. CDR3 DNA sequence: TGCGCCAGCAGCCGGATCGGGACTAGAGGCGGGGAGCTGTTTTTT.

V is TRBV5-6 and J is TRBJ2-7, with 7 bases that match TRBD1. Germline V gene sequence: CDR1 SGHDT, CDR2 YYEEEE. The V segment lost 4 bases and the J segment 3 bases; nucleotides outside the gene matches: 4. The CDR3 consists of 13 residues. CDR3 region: CASSPTGSYEQYF. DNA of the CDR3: TGTGCCAGCAGCCCGACAGGGAGCTACGAGCAGTACTTC.

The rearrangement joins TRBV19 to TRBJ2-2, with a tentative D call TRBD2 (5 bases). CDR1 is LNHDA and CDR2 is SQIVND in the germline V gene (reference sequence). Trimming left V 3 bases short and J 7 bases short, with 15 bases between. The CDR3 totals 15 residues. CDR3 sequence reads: CASSIARGSGGELFF. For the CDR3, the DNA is TGTGCCAGTAGTATCGCTAGAGGGTCGGGCGGGGAGCTGTTTTTT.

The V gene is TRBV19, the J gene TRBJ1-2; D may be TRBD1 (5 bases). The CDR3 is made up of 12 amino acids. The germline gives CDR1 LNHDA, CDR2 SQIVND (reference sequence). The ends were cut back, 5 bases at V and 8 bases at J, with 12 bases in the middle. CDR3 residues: CASSAQGYGYTF. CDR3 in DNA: TGTGCCAGTAGTGCGCAGGGTTACGGCTACACCTTC.

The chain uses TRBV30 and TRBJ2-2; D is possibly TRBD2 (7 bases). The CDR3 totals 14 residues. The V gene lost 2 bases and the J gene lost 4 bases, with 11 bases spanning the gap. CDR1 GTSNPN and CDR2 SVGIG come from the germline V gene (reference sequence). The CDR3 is CAWSRRGATGELFF. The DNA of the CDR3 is TGTGCCTGGAGTCGACGGGGGGCCACCGGGGAGCTGTTTTTT.

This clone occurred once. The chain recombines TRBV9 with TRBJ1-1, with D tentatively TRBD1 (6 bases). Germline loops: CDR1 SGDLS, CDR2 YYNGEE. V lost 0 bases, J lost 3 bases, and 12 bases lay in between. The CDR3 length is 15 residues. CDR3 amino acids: CASSVAGADDTEAFF. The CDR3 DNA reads TGTGCCAGCAGCGTAGCAGGGGCGGATGACACTGAAGCTTTCTTT.

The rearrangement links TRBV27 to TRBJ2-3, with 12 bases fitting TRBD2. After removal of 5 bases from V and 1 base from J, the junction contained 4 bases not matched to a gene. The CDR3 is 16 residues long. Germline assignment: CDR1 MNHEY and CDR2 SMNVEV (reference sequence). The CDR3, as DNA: TGTGCCAGCAGTCTGAGGACTAGCGGGGGCACAGATACGCAGTATTTT. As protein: CASSLRTSGGTDTQYF.

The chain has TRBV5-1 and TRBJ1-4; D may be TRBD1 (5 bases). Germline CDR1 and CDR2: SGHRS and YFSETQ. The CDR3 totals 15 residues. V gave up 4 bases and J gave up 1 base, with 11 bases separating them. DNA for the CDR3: TGCGCCAGCAGCCTCACGGGGGTAACTAATGAAAAACTGTTTTTT. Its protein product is CASSLTGVTNEKLFF.

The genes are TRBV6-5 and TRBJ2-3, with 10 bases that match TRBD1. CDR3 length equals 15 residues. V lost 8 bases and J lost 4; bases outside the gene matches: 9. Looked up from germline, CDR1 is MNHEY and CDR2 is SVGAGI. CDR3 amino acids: CASQTRDRGPDTQYF. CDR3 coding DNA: TGTGCCAGCCAGACAAGGGACAGGGGACCAGATACGCAGTATTTT.

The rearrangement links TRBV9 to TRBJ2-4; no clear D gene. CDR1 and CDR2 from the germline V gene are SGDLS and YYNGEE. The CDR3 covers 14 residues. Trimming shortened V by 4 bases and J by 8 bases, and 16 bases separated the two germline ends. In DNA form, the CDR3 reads TGTGCCAGCAGCCCCCTAACGGGCGCGGACATTCAGTACTTC. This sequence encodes CASSPLTGADIQYF.

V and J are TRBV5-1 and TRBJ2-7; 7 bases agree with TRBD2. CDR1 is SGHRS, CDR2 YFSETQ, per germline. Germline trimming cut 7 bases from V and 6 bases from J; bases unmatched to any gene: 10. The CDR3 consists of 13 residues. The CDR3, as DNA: TGCGCCAGCTCTCCCGGGGGAGGGTCCGAGCAGTACTTC. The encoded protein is CASSPGGGSEQYF.

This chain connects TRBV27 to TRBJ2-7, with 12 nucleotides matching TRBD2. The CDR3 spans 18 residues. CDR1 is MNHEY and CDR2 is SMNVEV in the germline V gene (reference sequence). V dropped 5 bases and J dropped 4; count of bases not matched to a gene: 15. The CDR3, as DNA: TGTGCCAGCAGTCCGCGGACTAGCGGGACCTGGTCCTCTTACGAGCAGTACTTC. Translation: CASSPRTSGTWSSYEQYF.

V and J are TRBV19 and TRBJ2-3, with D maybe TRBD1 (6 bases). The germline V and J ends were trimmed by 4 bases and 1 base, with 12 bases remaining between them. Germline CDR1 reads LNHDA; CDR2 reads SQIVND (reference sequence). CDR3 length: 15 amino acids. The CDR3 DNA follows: TGTGCCAGTAGTAGGACAGTGATGGGCACAGATACGCAGTATTTT. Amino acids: CASSRTVMGTDTQYF.

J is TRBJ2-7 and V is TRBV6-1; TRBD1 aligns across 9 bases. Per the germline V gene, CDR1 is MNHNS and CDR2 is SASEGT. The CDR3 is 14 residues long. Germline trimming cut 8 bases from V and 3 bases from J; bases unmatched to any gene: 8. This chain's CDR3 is CASGVGQGNYEQYF. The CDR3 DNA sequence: TGTGCCAGCGGAGTGGGACAGGGTAACTACGAGCAGTACTTC.

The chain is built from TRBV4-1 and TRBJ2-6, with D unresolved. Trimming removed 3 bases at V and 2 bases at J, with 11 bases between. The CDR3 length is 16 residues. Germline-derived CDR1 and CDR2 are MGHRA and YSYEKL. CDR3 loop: CASSHPMLPGANVLTF. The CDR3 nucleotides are TGCGCCAGCAGCCACCCCATGCTTCCTGGGGCCAACGTCCTGACTTTC.

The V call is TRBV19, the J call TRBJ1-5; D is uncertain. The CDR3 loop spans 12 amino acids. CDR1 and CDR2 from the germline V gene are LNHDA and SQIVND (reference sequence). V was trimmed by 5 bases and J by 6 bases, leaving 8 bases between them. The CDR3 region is CASSPTGQPQHF. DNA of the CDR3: TGTGCCAGTAGTCCGACCGGTCAGCCCCAGCATTTT. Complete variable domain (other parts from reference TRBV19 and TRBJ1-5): DGGITQSPKYLFRKEGQNVTLSCEQNLNHDAMYWYRQDPGQGLRLIYYSQIVNDFQKGDIAEGYSVSREKKESFPLTVTSAQKNPTAFYLCASSPTGQPQHFGDGTRLSIL.